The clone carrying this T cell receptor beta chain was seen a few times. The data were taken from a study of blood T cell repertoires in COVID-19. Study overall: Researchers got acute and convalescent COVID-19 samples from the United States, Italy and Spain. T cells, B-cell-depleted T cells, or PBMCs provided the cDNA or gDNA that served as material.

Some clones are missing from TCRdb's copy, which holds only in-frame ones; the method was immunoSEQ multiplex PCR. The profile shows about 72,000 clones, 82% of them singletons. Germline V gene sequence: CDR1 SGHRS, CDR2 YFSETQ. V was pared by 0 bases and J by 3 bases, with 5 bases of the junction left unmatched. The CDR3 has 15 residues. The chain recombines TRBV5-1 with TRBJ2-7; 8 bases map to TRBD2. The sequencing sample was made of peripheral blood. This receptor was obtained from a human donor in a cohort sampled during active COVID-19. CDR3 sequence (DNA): TGCGCCAGCAGCTTGGTTACTAGCGGACTCTACGAGCAGTACTTC. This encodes CASSLVTSGLYEQYF.